These 10 T cell receptor beta chains share one sample of origin, sequenced in a study of cytomegalovirus exposure and HLA in healthy donors. With 60 Vbeta and 13 Jbeta primers, the PCR was carried out. Assay: immunoSEQ multiplex PCR; the TCRdb copy retains only in-frame clones and omits some. The repertoire consists of roughly 170,000 clones, with roughly 85% occurring once and the leading ten covering roughly 1.5%. The specimen sequenced was PBMCs. The source is a male donor in good health and CMV-seronegative.

V gene TRBV18 combines with J gene TRBJ1-6, with a possible D match to TRBD1 (5 bases). Trimming pared 2 bases from V and 1 base from J, leaving 15 bases between. The CDR3 spans 18 residues. Germline V gene lookup returns CDR1 KGHSH and CDR2 LQKENI. CDR3 in DNA: TGTGCCAGCTCACCATCAGTCTCGACAGCTTCCTATAATTCACCCCTCCACTTT. It yields the protein CASSPSVSTASYNSPLHF. Using reference TRBV18 and TRBJ1-6 for the parts outside the CDR3, the full variable domain is NAGVMQNPRHLVRRRGQEARLRCSPMKGHSHVYWYRQLPEEGLKFMVYLQKENIIDESGMPKERFSAEFPKEGPSILRIQQVVRGDSAAYFCASSPSVSTASYNSPLHFGNGTRLTVT.

This clone has a handful of counts. This chain uses TRBV5-5 with TRBJ1-3; perhaps TRBD1 as D (5 bases). The germline V and J ends were trimmed by 4 bases and 6 bases, with 11 bases remaining between them. CDR3 length: 13 residues. CDR1 is SGHKS, CDR2 YYEKEE, per germline (reference sequence). The CDR3 region is CASSLGQSNTIYF. The DNA of the CDR3 is TGTGCCAGCAGCCTAGGACAATCAAACACCATATATTTT. The whole variable domain, remainder taken from reference TRBV5-5 and TRBJ1-3, is DAGVTQSPTHLIKTRGQQVTLRCSPISGHKSVSWYQQVLGQGPQFIFQYYEKEERGRGNFPDRFSARQFPNYSSELNVNALLLGDSALYLCASSLGQSNTIYFGEGSWLTVV.

The genes are TRBV5-1 and TRBJ1-5, with 8 bases matching TRBD1. The CDR3 sequence is 14 residues long. From germline, CDR1 is SGHRS and CDR2 YFSETQ. J gave up 4 bases and V 0 bases, and 0 bases lay outside the gene matches. This chain's CDR3 is CASSLGTGNQPQHF. The DNA of the CDR3 is TGCGCCAGCAGCTTGGGGACAGGGAATCAGCCCCAGCATTTT.

The chain uses TRBV6-6 and TRBJ2-2; D is possibly TRBD1 (6 bases). CDR3 length: 14 amino acids. The V gene lost 6 bases and the J gene lost 4 bases, with 12 bases spanning the gap. Germline CDR1 and CDR2: MNHNY and SVGAGI (reference sequence). The DNA for the CDR3 is TGTGCCAGCAGCCACTTAGGGGGCACCGGGGAGCTGTTTTTT. Residues: CASSHLGGTGELFF.

This clone was observed a handful of times. The CDR3 loop is CASSVRLLAAGELFF. CDR3 sequence (DNA): TGTGCCAGCAGCGTTCGGTTACTAGCGGCCGGGGAGCTGTTTTTT. This sequence joins TRBV9 and TRBJ2-2; 8 bases agree with TRBD2. Germline assignment: CDR1 SGDLS and CDR2 YYNGEE. The CDR3 runs 15 residues. J gave up 6 bases and V 2 bases, and 6 bases lay outside the gene matches.

V and J are TRBV6-1 and TRBJ1-1; a weak D match, TRBD1 (6 bases). This CDR3 has 14 residues. The V end was cut by 8 bases, the J end by 0 bases, with 13 bases between. Germline CDR1 and CDR2: MNHNS and SASEGT. The DNA for the CDR3 is TGTGCCAGCCTGACAGGCCCTATGAACACTGAAGCTTTCTTT. Translating gives CASLTGPMNTEAFF.

The rearrangement joins TRBV6-6 to TRBJ1-1, with D perhaps TRBD1 (5 bases). The CDR3 totals 15 residues. Between the trimmed V and J ends, which lost 6 bases and 1 base, there was a span of 15 bases. Germline assignment: CDR1 MNHNY and CDR2 SVGAGI (reference sequence). CDR3 protein: CASRGGELRNTEAFF. The CDR3 bases are TGTGCCAGCAGGGGAGGGGAACTACGGAACACTGAAGCTTTCTTT.

V and J are TRBV27 and TRBJ1-5; 10 positions agree with TRBD1. Germline loops: CDR1 MNHEY, CDR2 SMNVEV (reference sequence). The V and J ends lost 4 bases and 1 base, in that order; junction bases with no gene match: 4. The CDR3 totals 16 residues. CDR3 protein: CASSSRDRGSNQPQHF. The CDR3 DNA reads as TGTGCCAGCAGTTCGAGGGACAGGGGAAGCAATCAGCCCCAGCATTTT.

This chain links TRBV30 with TRBJ2-1; D is uncertain. The CDR3 length is 11 residues. Germline V gene sequence: CDR1 GTSNPN, CDR2 SVGIG (reference sequence). V lost 3 bases and J 6 bases, leaving 6 bases between the germline ends. In DNA form, the CDR3 reads TGTGCCTGGAGCGACTTCAATGAGCAGTTCTTC. This sequence encodes CAWSDFNEQFF.

The chain carries TRBV6-1 and TRBJ1-1; D is uncertain. The CDR3 has 12 amino acids. The ends were cut back, 8 bases at V and 0 bases at J, with 7 bases in the middle. Germline V gene sequence: CDR1 MNHNS, CDR2 SASEGT. The CDR3 DNA follows: TGTGCCAGCGGGAGGCTGAACACTGAAGCTTTCTTT. Translated, it gives CASGRLNTEAFF.